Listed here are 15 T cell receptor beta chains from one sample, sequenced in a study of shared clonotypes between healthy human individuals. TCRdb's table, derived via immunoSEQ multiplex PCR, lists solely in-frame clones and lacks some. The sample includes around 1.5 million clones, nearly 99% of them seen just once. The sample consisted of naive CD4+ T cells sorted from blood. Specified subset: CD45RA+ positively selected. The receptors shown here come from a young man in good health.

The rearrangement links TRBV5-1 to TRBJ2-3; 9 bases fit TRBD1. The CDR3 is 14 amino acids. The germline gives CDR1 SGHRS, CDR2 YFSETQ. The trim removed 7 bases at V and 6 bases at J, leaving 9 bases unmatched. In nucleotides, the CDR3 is TGCGCCAGCTCATATGAGGGGACAGGGGATACGCAGTATTTT. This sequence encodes CASSYEGTGDTQYF. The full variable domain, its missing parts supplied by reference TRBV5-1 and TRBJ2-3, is KAGVTQTPRYLIKTRGQQVTLSCSPISGHRSVSWYQQTPGQGLQFLFEYFSETQRNKGNFPGRFSGRQFSNSRSEMNVSTLELGDSALYLCASSYEGTGDTQYFGPGTRLTVL.

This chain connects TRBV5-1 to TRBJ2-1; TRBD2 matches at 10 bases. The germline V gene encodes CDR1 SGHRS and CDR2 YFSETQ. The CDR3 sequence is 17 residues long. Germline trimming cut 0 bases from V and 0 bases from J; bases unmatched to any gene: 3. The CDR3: CASSLEASGSSYNEQFF. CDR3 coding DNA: TGCGCCAGCAGCTTGGAGGCTAGCGGGAGCTCCTACAATGAGCAGTTCTTC.

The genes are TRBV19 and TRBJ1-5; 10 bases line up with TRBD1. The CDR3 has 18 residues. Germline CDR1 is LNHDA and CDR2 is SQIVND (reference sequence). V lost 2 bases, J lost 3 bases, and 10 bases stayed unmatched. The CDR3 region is CASSINLGTGASNQPQHF. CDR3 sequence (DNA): TGTGCCAGTAGTATAAACCTCGGGACAGGGGCTTCCAATCAGCCCCAGCATTTT.

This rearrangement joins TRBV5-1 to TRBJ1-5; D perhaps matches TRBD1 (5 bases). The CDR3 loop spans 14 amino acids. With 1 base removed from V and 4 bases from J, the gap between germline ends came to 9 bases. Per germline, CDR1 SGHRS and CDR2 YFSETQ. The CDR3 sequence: CASSLTGPNQPQHF. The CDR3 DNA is TGCGCCAGCAGCTTGACAGGCCCGAATCAGCCCCAGCATTTT.

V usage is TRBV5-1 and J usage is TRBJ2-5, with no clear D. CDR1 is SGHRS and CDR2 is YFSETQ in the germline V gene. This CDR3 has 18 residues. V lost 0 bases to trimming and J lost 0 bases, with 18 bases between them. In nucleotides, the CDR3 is TGCGCCAGCAGCTTGGGTGTAGCTGGGGTAGGTGACCAAGAGACCCAGTACTTC. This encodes CASSLGVAGVGDQETQYF.

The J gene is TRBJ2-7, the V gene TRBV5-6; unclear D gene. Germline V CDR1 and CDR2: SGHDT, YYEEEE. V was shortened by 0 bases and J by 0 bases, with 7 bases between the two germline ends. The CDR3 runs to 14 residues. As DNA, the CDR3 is TGTGCCAGCAGCTTGGCCAGTTTCTCCTACGAGCAGTACTTC. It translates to CASSLASFSYEQYF.

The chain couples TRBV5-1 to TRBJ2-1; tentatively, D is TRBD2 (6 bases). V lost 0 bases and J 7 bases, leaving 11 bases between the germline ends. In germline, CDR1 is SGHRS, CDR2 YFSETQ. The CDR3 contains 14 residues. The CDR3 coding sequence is TGCGCCAGCAGCTTGGAGGAGGGGTGGAATGAGCAGTTCTTC. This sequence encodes CASSLEEGWNEQFF. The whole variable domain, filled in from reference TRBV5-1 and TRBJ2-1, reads KAGVTQTPRYLIKTRGQQVTLSCSPISGHRSVSWYQQTPGQGLQFLFEYFSETQRNKGNFPGRFSGRQFSNSRSEMNVSTLELGDSALYLCASSLEEGWNEQFFGPGTRLTVL.

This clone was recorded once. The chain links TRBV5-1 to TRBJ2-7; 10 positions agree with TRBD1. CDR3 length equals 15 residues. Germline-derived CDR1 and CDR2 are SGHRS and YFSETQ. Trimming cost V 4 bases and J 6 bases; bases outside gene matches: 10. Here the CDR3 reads CASSITGTGVGEQYF. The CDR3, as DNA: TGCGCCAGCAGCATCACCGGGACAGGGGTAGGCGAGCAGTACTTC.

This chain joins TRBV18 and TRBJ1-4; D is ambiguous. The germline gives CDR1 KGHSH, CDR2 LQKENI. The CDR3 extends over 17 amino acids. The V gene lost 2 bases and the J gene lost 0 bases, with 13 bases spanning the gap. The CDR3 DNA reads TGTGCCAGCTCACCATTTATGTCCGTTGCAACTAATGAAAAACTGTTTTTT. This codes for CASSPFMSVATNEKLFF.

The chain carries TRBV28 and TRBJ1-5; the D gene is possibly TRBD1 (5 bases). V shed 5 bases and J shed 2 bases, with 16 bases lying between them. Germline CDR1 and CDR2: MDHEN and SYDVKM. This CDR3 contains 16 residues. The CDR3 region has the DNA TGTGCCAGCAGTCCCGGGACCTTTGCGGGCAATCAGCCCCAGCATTTT. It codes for CASSPGTFAGNQPQHF.

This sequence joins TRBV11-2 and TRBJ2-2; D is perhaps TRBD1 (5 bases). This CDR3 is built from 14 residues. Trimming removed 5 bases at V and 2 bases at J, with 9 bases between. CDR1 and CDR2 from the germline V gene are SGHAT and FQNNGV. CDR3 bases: TGTGCCAGCAGCCAGGACACCAACACCGGGGAGCTGTTTTTT. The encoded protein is CASSQDTNTGELFF.

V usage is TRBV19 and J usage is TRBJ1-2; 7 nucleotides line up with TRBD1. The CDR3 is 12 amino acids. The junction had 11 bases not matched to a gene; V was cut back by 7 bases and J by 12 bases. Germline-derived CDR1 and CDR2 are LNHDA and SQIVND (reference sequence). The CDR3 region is CASKRGQDSNTF. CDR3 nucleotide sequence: TGTGCCAGTAAACGTGGACAGGACTCTAACACCTTC. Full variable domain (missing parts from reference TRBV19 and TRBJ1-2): DGGITQSPKYLFRKEGQNVTLSCEQNLNHDAMYWYRQDPGQGLRLIYYSQIVNDFQKGDIAEGYSVSREKKESFPLTVTSAQKNPTAFYLCASKRGQDSNTFGSGTRLTVV.

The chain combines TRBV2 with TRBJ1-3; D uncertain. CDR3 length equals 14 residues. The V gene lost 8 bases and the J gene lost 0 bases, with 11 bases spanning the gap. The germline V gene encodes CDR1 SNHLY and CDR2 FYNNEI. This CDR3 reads CASEGYSSGNTIYF. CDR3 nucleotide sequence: TGTGCCAGCGAAGGGTACTCCTCTGGAAACACCATATATTTT.

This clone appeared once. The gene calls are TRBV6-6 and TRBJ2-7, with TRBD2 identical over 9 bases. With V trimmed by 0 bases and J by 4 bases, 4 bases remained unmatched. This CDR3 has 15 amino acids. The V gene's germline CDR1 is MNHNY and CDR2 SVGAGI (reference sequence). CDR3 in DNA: TGTGCCAGCAGTTACTCGGGTAGCGGGAGATACGAGCAGTACTTC. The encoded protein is CASSYSGSGRYEQYF.

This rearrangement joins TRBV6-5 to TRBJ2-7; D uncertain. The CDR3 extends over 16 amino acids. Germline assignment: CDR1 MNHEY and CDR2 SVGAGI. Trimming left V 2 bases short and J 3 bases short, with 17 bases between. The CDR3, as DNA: TGTGCCAGCAGTTACACCAATAGCCAATCGGGCTACGAGCAGTACTTC. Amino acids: CASSYTNSQSGYEQYF.